The sequence of this T cell receptor (beta chain) was determined in a study of T cell responses to AZD1222 COVID-19 vaccine (dated by TCRdb to the early 2020s). Study-wide context: AZD1222 recipients whose second dose came at about 4 weeks and those whose second dose came at about 12 weeks were combined into one group, since spike-specific TCR depth and breadth did not differ between the two schedules. Trial participants were enrolled by age into subgroups of 18-55, 56-69 and 70-plus years, and around 140, 26 and 57 TCR-sequenced participants, respectively, were included in these subgroups. A total of just over 230 trial participants underwent TCR sequencing, of whom roughly 210 had received two doses of AZD1222 and roughly 26 had received two doses of the MenACWY control vaccine.

In the case of this clone: Its binding antigen is unknown. No much larger clone exists at a distance of one base, and base qualities are not known.

Overall results and qualifications from the work: The whole spike protein was spanned by vaccine-associated CD4 TCRs, and dominant responses were seen in regions 160-218 and 743-854. The 56-69-year group was small, and its depth increase did not reach significance, likely because of low power. Epitopes outside the regions mutated in the B.1.351 and B.1.1.7 variants were reportedly recognized by nearly half of the unique spike-specific TCRs. Participants were mostly white British and included more females than males, and it was suggested by the authors that clonal diversity may have been underestimated. After two AZD1222 doses, both the breadth and the depth of spike-specific TCRs were significantly higher than at day 0 and than in MenACWY recipients. Because no day 14 peak-response samples were available, the repertoires could be characterized only after the peak T cell response. Conclusions about previously exposed vaccinees are limited because only a handful of AZD1222 recipients were SARS-CoV-2 seropositive at baseline.

Reading the label with the study, this specimen's time point is: baseline before first vaccination. Samples from vaccinated people were obtained from the UK trials COV001 and COV002, which included a single-blind randomized controlled phase 2/3 trial of AZD1222 (ChAdOx1 nCoV-19) in healthy adults. For TCRbeta chain sequencing, PBMC samples from trial participants were taken at day 0 and at day 28 after the second dose. CDR1 and CDR2 were assigned from the germline V gene (reference sequence) as GTSNPN and SVGIG. Spanning cysteine to phenylalanine, the CDR3 consists of 18 amino acids. CDR3 DNA only is kept here, 54 bases in frame from base 1. Trimming leaves V shorter by 3 bases and J shorter by 8 bases, with the junction holding 17 bases beyond the gene matches. The CDR3 regions of human TCRbeta chains were analyzed by immunosequencing. The study's processing was this. TCRs in the repertoires were matched against a reference library of SARS-CoV-2-specific TCRs that had been generated with the MIRA antigen-specificity platform. Breadth meant the fraction of unique TCRs that were SARS-CoV-2-associated, whereas depth meant the fraction of total T cells that were SARS-CoV-2-associated. Using the MIRA data, each spike-specific TCR was mapped to the spike region that the TCR reacts to and placed in a CD4 or CD8 class. Log10-transformed breadth and depth values were compared by one-way ANOVA with Sidak's multiple comparisons tests. What TCRdb holds here is the immuneACCESS table cut down to in-frame rearrangements. Part of the clones is not present; checked against another copy, under half of the missing clones reflect an unresolved V gene, and the others are unexplained. V, J and clone size derive from that table, while D and trimming were established from the DNA sequence. This sample gives 150,000 to 200,000 clones in total; 92% of them show up just once. Of the sample, 10% is held by the ten largest clones.

This receptor was identified in an adult in good health. This chain joins TRBV30 to TRBJ2-1; a stretch of 12 junction bases matches TRBD2. Sequenced material: peripheral blood, taken on day 0 of AZD1222 vaccination. The CDR3: CAWSVPGASGRAIYEQFF. Read as DNA, the sequence is TGTGCCTGGAGCGTACCGGGGGCTAGCGGGAGGGCCATATATGAGCAGTTCTTC. Reference TRBV30 and TRBJ2-1 genes cover what lies past the CDR3, so the full variable domain is SQTIHQWPATLVQPVGSPLSLECTVEGTSNPNLYWYRQAAGRGLQLLFYSVGIGQISSEVPQNLSASRPQDRQFILSSKKLLLSDSGFYLCAWSVPGASGRAIYEQFFGPGTRLTVL.